Listed here are 20 T cell receptor beta chains from one sample, sequenced in a study of blood T cells in healthy people across ages. PCR was performed a second time for about 7 to 12 cycles using a sample-barcoded 5' primer and a J-beta primer mix. TCRdb ran MiXCR on the 5' RACE reads and lists one entry per CDR3 protein. The sample yields around 800,000 distinct CDR3 sequences, about 46% seen once. Source material: blood. The source of these receptors is an older man in good health.

The chain combines TRBV7-6 with TRBJ2-5, with D unresolved. The end of the DNA is better explained by TRBJ2-7, so the J call may be wrong. This CDR3 comprises 13 residues. The germline gives CDR1 SGHVS, CDR2 FNYEAQ. In nucleotides, the CDR3 is TGTGCCAGCAGCTACGGAGTACTTGGCGAGCAGTACTTC. Its protein is CASSYGVLGEQYF.

The V and J genes are TRBV2 and TRBJ1-1; 9 positions agree with TRBD1. Germline-derived CDR1 and CDR2 are SNHLY and FYNNEI. V trimming: 5 bases; J trimming: 5 bases; junction bases outside the gene matches: 3. The CDR3 has 13 amino acids. CDR3: CASSTGGETEAFF. CDR3 coding DNA: TGTGCCAGCAGTACAGGGGGCGAAACTGAAGCTTTCTTT.

This clonotype was detected a few times. The gene calls are TRBV12-3 or TRBV12-4 and TRBJ1-6, with 9 nucleotides matching TRBD1. The CDR3 covers 15 residues. V lost 3 bases to trimming and J lost 5 bases; unmatched junction nucleotides: 2. For the CDR3, the DNA is TGTGCCAGCAGTTTGACAGGGGGGAATAATTCACCCCTCCACTTT. Its translation is CASSLTGGNNSPLHF.

The rearrangement joins TRBV12-3 or TRBV12-4 to TRBJ2-7; 9 bases agree with TRBD1. The CDR3 spans 13 residues. Trimming at V came to 9 bases and at J to 5 bases, leaving 8 bases not matched to a gene. The CDR3 is CASTGTGLNEQYF. Written as DNA, the CDR3 is TGTGCCAGTACCGGGACAGGGCTAAACGAGCAGTACTTC.

The chain combines TRBV7-2 with TRBJ2-7, with D uncertain. The DNA end is a closer match to TRBJ2-5, so the J assignment may be wrong. CDR3 size: 14 residues. In germline, CDR1 is SGHTA, CDR2 FQGNSA. This CDR3 is CASSLVAVKETQYF. CDR3 coding DNA: TGTGCCAGCAGCTTAGTAGCTGTGAAAGAGACCCAGTACTTC.

This clonotype was found a few times. CDR3 DNA sequence: TGTGCCAGCAGTTTATCGTACAGCGGATCAAATCAGCCCCAGCATTTT. Its protein is CASSLSYSGSNQPQHF. The J gene is TRBJ1-5, the V gene TRBV27; D is unclear. CDR1 and CDR2 from the germline V gene are MNHEY and SMNVEV (reference sequence). This CDR3 region has 16 residues. The V and J ends lost 0 bases and 4 bases respectively, with 13 bases between them.

This chain uses TRBV15 with TRBJ2-1; D uncertain. The CDR3 is made up of 11 amino acids. CDR1 and CDR2 from the germline V gene are LNHNV and YYDKDF (reference sequence). Trimming pared 1 base from V and 8 bases from J, leaving 3 bases between. The DNA for the CDR3 is TGTGCCACCAGCAGAGTCGATGAGCAGTTCTTC. Its translation is CATSRVDEQFF.

This clonotype was seen many times. V gene TRBV20-1 combines with J gene TRBJ2-3, with 9 bases fitting TRBD2. Trimming removed 4 bases from V and 1 base from J; junction bases left unmatched: 9. This CDR3 is 16 amino acids long. Germline CDR1 reads DFQATT; CDR2 reads SNEGSKA (reference sequence). The CDR3 loop reads CSATSSRTSGTDTQYF. The CDR3, as DNA: TGCAGTGCTACCTCCTCGCGGACTAGCGGCACAGATACGCAGTATTTT.

This clonotype was detected a few times. V usage is TRBV5-1 and J usage is TRBJ2-1; D gene ambiguous. Per the germline V gene, CDR1 is SGHRS and CDR2 is YFSETQ. This CDR3 comprises 16 residues. V was pared by 5 bases and J by 5 bases, with 20 bases between. This chain's CDR3 is CASSLTGSPQDNEQFF. In DNA form, the CDR3 reads TGCGCCAGCAGTCTGACCGGGTCCCCCCAAGACAATGAGCAGTTCTTC.

The chain couples TRBV7-9 to TRBJ2-3, with TRBD2 identical over 9 bases. The CDR3 length is 18 residues. The germline V gene encodes CDR1 SEHNR and CDR2 FQNEAQ (reference sequence). V lost 4 bases and J lost 6; bases outside the gene matches: 17. CDR3 residues: CASSSSGGLATSEDTQYF. DNA for the CDR3: TGTGCCAGCAGCTCGTCTGGGGGACTAGCAACGAGCGAGGATACGCAGTATTTT.

The genes are TRBV2 and TRBJ1-2, with TRBD1 identical over 8 bases. The CDR3 is made up of 12 amino acids. V was clipped by 8 bases and J by 7 bases; unmatched bases: 6. The germline gives CDR1 SNHLY, CDR2 FYNNEI. In nucleotides, the CDR3 is TGTGCCAGCGCCGGACAGGGTTTTGGCTACACCTTC. It codes for CASAGQGFGYTF.

The chain combines TRBV27 with TRBJ2-2, with TRBD2 as a possible D gene (5 bases). Trimming shortened V by 8 bases and J by 4 bases, and 14 bases separated the two germline ends. The CDR3 is made up of 14 amino acids. Germline loops: CDR1 MNHEY, CDR2 SMNVEV (reference sequence). This chain's CDR3 is CASSSSYITGELFF. In nucleotides, the CDR3 is TGTGCCAGCTCGTCTAGCTATATCACCGGGGAGCTGTTTTTT.

The chain employs TRBV19 and TRBJ2-3; perhaps TRBD2 as D (5 bases). Germline V CDR1 and CDR2: LNHDA, SQIVND (reference sequence). Trimming shortened V by 8 bases and J by 8 bases, and 8 bases separated the two germline ends. There are 10 residues in the CDR3. The CDR3 is CASGRGTQYF. The CDR3 region has the DNA TGTGCCAGTGGTCGGGGTACGCAGTATTTT.

The CDR3 reads CSVEDPLWRGGRSSTDTQYF. In DNA form, the CDR3 reads TGCAGCGTTGAAGATCCTCTATGGCGGGGTGGGAGATCTAGCACAGATACGCAGTATTTT. V gene TRBV29-1 combines with J gene TRBJ2-3, with TRBD2 as a possible D gene (6 bases). The CDR3 is made up of 20 amino acids. The ends were cut back, 0 bases at V and 0 bases at J, with 25 bases in the middle. Germline V CDR1 and CDR2: SQVTM, ANQGSEA.

This clonotype was recorded a few times. V gene TRBV11-2 combines with J gene TRBJ2-3; 11 bases match TRBD2. The CDR3 is 14 residues long. V shed 5 bases, J shed 9 bases, and the junction held 7 bases outside the gene matches. Germline V gene lookup returns CDR1 SGHAT and CDR2 FQNNGV. The CDR3 DNA is TGTGCCAGCAGCCCTAGCGGGGGGCTCCTGACGCAGTATTTT. It translates to CASSPSGGLLTQYF.

This clonotype was detected only a few times. The chain recombines TRBV20-1 with TRBJ2-7, with 7 bases that match TRBD2. The CDR3 contains 13 residues. Germline CDR1 is DFQATT and CDR2 is SNEGSKA (reference sequence). CDR3 sequence reads: CSFSGYSSYEQYF. The CDR3 DNA is TGCAGCTTTAGCGGGTACAGCTCCTACGAGCAGTACTTC.

The genes are TRBV18 and TRBJ1-1; D is undetermined. This CDR3 comprises 13 residues. Germline-derived CDR1 and CDR2 are KGHSH and LQKENI. V shed 2 bases and J shed 4 bases, with 8 bases lying between them. This CDR3 reads CASSPDPSTEAFF. The CDR3 coding sequence is TGTGCCAGCTCACCAGATCCATCCACTGAAGCTTTCTTT.

The chain is built from TRBV11-3 and TRBJ2-3; possibly TRBD2 for D (6 bases). The length of the CDR3 is 15 residues. V lost 3 bases to trimming and J lost 0 bases, with 10 bases between them. Germline values: CDR1 SGHNT, CDR2 YENEEA. Here the CDR3 reads CASSFEGTSTDTQYF. DNA for the CDR3: TGTGCCAGCAGCTTCGAGGGGACTAGCACAGATACGCAGTATTTT.

V is TRBV10-3 and J is TRBJ2-7, with D perhaps TRBD1 or TRBD2 (5 bases each). The CDR3 is 12 amino acids. The V gene's germline CDR1 is ENHRY and CDR2 SYGVKD. Trimming stripped 6 bases from V and 6 bases from J, with 12 bases between. The CDR3 is CAISPGTPEQYF. CDR3 nucleotide sequence: TGTGCCATCAGCCCCGGGACGCCCGAGCAGTACTTC.

This clonotype was seen only once. The junction and the germline gene differ at one end; a read error may be behind it. The chain's CDR3 is CASSQLPTGLSSDEQYF. The DNA for the CDR3 is TGTGCCAGCAGCCAGCTTCCGACAGGTTTGAGCTCCGACGAGCAGTACTTC. This chain connects TRBV5-5 to TRBJ2-7; a weak D match, TRBD1 (6 bases). Germline values: CDR1 SGHKS, CDR2 YYEKEE (reference sequence). The CDR3 covers 17 residues.